Listed below are T cell receptor beta chains from one sample, sequenced in a study of cytomegalovirus exposure and HLA in healthy donors. Here immunoSEQ multiplex PCR was the method, and the copy in TCRdb shows in-frame clones only, minus some. The sample yields roughly 150,000 clones, 70% to 80% seen once. Input material: PBMCs. The receptor source for this set is a man in his forties or fifties in good health and CMV-seropositive. The CDR3 runs from the conserved cysteine through the conserved F or W. D genes are given only for firm matches. A row's size may be missing; if present it is once, few, many or a size class.

d_call: .; j_call: TRBJ1-2; v_call: TRBV9; clone_size: .; cdr3_aa: CASSVAGGNYGYTF; cdr3_nt: TGTGCCAGCAGCGTAGCTGGAGGCAACTATGGCTACACCTTC
d_call: TRBD2; j_call: TRBJ2-5; v_call: TRBV6-5; clone_size: .; cdr3_aa: CASSPGLARETQYF; cdr3_nt: TGTGCCAGCAGCCCCGGACTAGCTCGGGAGACCCAGTACTTC
d_call: TRBD2; j_call: TRBJ2-5; v_call: TRBV4-2; clone_size: .; cdr3_aa: CASSHPGLAGGGTQYF; cdr3_nt: TGTGCCAGCAGCCACCCGGGACTAGCGGGAGGGGGGACCCAGTACTTC
d_call: TRBD2; j_call: TRBJ2-2; v_call: TRBV2; clone_size: .; cdr3_aa: CASRGLAGRSGELFF; cdr3_nt: TGTGCCAGCAGGGGACTAGCGGGAAGATCCGGGGAGCTGTTTTTT
d_call: .; j_call: TRBJ2-3; v_call: TRBV7-2; clone_size: .; cdr3_aa: CASGKLRGSDTQYF; cdr3_nt: TGTGCCAGCGGAAAGCTCCGGGGTTCAGATACGCAGTATTTT
d_call: .; j_call: TRBJ2-5; v_call: TRBV4-1; clone_size: once; cdr3_aa: CASSQDEGGYQETQYF; cdr3_nt: TGCGCCAGCAGCCAAGATGAGGGAGGATACCAAGAGACCCAGTACTTC
d_call: TRBD1; j_call: TRBJ2-5; v_call: TRBV5-1; clone_size: .; cdr3_aa: CASSGTGGVETQYF; cdr3_nt: TGCGCCAGCAGCGGGACAGGGGGGGTGGAGACCCAGTACTTC
d_call: .; j_call: TRBJ2-7; v_call: TRBV7-2; clone_size: .; cdr3_aa: CASSLQRTYEQYF; cdr3_nt: TGTGCCAGCAGCTTACAGCGGACCTACGAGCAGTACTTC
d_call: .; j_call: TRBJ2-7; v_call: TRBV2; clone_size: .; cdr3_aa: CVTSTEAYEQYF; cdr3_nt: TGTGTCACCTCCACGGAGGCCTACGAGCAGTACTTC
d_call: TRBD2; j_call: TRBJ2-1; v_call: TRBV18; clone_size: .; cdr3_aa: CASSPSDGGGPNEQFF; cdr3_nt: TGTGCCAGCTCACCCTCGGACGGGGGAGGGCCAAATGAGCAGTTCTTC
d_call: .; j_call: TRBJ2-4; v_call: TRBV6-6; clone_size: .; cdr3_aa: CASGPLLGDTIQYF; cdr3_nt: TGTGCCAGCGGGCCATTACTAGGTGATACTATTCAGTACTTC
d_call: .; j_call: TRBJ2-3; v_call: TRBV7-5; clone_size: once; cdr3_aa: CARTTERASGSWKYF; cdr3_nt: TGTGCCAGAACCACGGAGCGGGCTAGCGGGAGTTGGAAGTATTTT
d_call: TRBD2; j_call: TRBJ2-1; v_call: TRBV7-9; clone_size: .; cdr3_aa: CSSSLGGTTESSYNEQFF; cdr3_nt: TGTTCCAGCAGCTTGGGGGGGACTACCGAGAGCTCCTACAATGAGCAGTTCTTC
d_call: TRBD2; j_call: TRBJ2-1; v_call: TRBV6-5; clone_size: .; cdr3_aa: CASSYRLAGDDEQFF; cdr3_nt: TGTGCCAGCAGTTACCGACTAGCGGGAGACGATGAGCAGTTCTTC
d_call: TRBD1; j_call: TRBJ1-2; v_call: TRBV30; clone_size: .; cdr3_aa: CAWSPQGDYYGYTF; cdr3_nt: TGTGCCTGGAGTCCCCAGGGGGACTACTATGGCTACACCTTC
d_call: .; j_call: TRBJ2-7; v_call: TRBV6-5; clone_size: few; cdr3_aa: CASSTLGLGYEQYF; cdr3_nt: TGTGCCAGCAGTACATTAGGACTCGGGTACGAGCAGTACTTC
d_call: TRBD1; j_call: TRBJ1-2; v_call: TRBV5-5; clone_size: few; cdr3_aa: CASSPRDRLHYTF; cdr3_nt: TGTGCCAGCAGCCCCCGGGACAGGCTCCACTACACCTTC
d_call: TRBD1; j_call: TRBJ2-7; v_call: TRBV30; clone_size: .; cdr3_aa: CAWTTGEEYEQYF; cdr3_nt: TGTGCCTGGACGACAGGGGAGGAATACGAGCAGTACTTC
d_call: .; j_call: TRBJ2-7; v_call: TRBV5-4; clone_size: .; cdr3_aa: CASSPRVAAPYEQYF; cdr3_nt: TGTGCCAGCAGCCCCAGAGTAGCGGCCCCCTACGAGCAGTACTTC
d_call: .; j_call: TRBJ1-1; v_call: TRBV6-1; clone_size: once; cdr3_aa: CASSEGQAHTEAFF; cdr3_nt: TGTGCCAGCAGTGAAGGACAGGCTCACACTGAAGCTTTCTTT
d_call: TRBD1; j_call: TRBJ1-4; v_call: TRBV25-1; clone_size: .; cdr3_aa: CASSDPGTANEKLFF; cdr3_nt: TGTGCCAGCAGTGACCCCGGGACAGCGAATGAAAAACTGTTTTTT
d_call: .; j_call: TRBJ2-1; v_call: TRBV6-1; clone_size: .; cdr3_aa: CASSPLGNREQFF; cdr3_nt: TGTGCCAGCAGTCCACTAGGAAATCGTGAGCAGTTCTTC
d_call: .; j_call: TRBJ2-1; v_call: TRBV30; clone_size: .; cdr3_aa: CAWSVWREEQFF; cdr3_nt: TGTGCCTGGAGTGTATGGAGGGAAGAGCAGTTCTTC
d_call: TRBD2; j_call: TRBJ2-7; v_call: TRBV7-2; clone_size: .; cdr3_aa: CASSSGRQYEQYF; cdr3_nt: TGTGCCAGCAGCAGCGGGAGACAGTACGAGCAGTACTTC
d_call: TRBD2; j_call: TRBJ2-3; v_call: TRBV6-4; clone_size: .; cdr3_aa: CASSLLAGVDTQYF; cdr3_nt: TGTGCCAGCAGCTTACTAGCGGGAGTTGATACGCAGTATTTT
d_call: TRBD1; j_call: TRBJ2-5; v_call: TRBV23-1; clone_size: .; cdr3_aa: CASSPVEWDRRLETQYF; cdr3_nt: TGCGCCAGCAGTCCCGTCGAGTGGGACAGAAGACTAGAGACCCAGTACTTC
d_call: .; j_call: TRBJ2-6; v_call: TRBV16; clone_size: .; cdr3_aa: CASSPLEGAKGANVLTF; cdr3_nt: TGTGCCAGCAGCCCTTTGGAGGGGGCGAAAGGGGCCAACGTCCTGACTTTC
d_call: .; j_call: TRBJ2-5; v_call: TRBV5-4; clone_size: .; cdr3_aa: CASSFSGRQETQYF; cdr3_nt: TGTGCCAGCAGCTTTTCGGGGAGGCAAGAGACCCAGTACTTC
d_call: .; j_call: TRBJ1-1; v_call: TRBV6-4; clone_size: .; cdr3_aa: CASSAKTGFLNTEAFF; cdr3_nt: TGTGCCAGCAGTGCCAAAACAGGGTTTTTGAACACTGAAGCTTTCTTT
d_call: TRBD1; j_call: TRBJ2-1; v_call: TRBV12-5; clone_size: .; cdr3_aa: CASGLVRTGGYNEQFF; cdr3_nt: TGTGCTAGTGGTTTGGTAAGGACAGGAGGATACAATGAGCAGTTCTTC
d_call: TRBD2; j_call: TRBJ2-3; v_call: TRBV30; clone_size: .; cdr3_aa: CAWSLSSSGITDTQYF; cdr3_nt: TGTGCCTGGAGTCTGTCTTCTAGCGGGATCACAGATACGCAGTATTTT
d_call: .; j_call: TRBJ2-7; v_call: TRBV7-9; clone_size: .; cdr3_aa: CASSPGSYEQYF; cdr3_nt: TGTGCCAGCAGCCCGGGGTCCTACGAGCAGTACTTC